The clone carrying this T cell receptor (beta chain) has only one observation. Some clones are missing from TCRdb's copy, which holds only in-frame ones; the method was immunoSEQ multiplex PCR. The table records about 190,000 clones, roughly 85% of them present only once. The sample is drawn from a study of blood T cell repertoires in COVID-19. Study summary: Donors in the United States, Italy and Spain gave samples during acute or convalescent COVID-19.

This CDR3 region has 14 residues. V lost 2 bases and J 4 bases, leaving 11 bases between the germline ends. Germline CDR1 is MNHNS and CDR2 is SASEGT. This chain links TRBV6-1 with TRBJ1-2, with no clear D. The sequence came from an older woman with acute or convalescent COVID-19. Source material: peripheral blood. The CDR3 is CASSERTPRYGYTF. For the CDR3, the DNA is TGTGCCAGCAGTGAAAGGACTCCTCGCTATGGCTACACCTTC.